These T cell receptor beta chains were read from a single sample in a study of regulatory T cells in long-lasting Graves disease. TCRdb called the multiplex PCR reads again in MiXCR, with one record for every CDR3 protein. The repertoire has around 480,000 distinct CDR3 sequences, roughly a sixth of them found once; the top ten carry roughly 25%. This sample was shared with a second study, whose subject was T cells in Graves' hyperthyroidism and ophthalmopathy.

The specimen was peripheral blood mononuclear cells (PBMCs), collected at new diagnosis, from a patient treated with antithyroid drugs. Receptors originate from a woman aged 40-65 years with Graves disease. The CDR3 runs from the conserved cysteine through the conserved F or W. D genes are given only for firm matches. For some rows the clone size is stated as once, few or many, or as a class when expanded; others skip it.

d_call j_call clone_size v_call cdr3_nt cdr3_aa
- TRBJ1-2 many TRBV10-2 TGCGCCAGCAGTGATCAGGGGAAGGATGGCTACACCTTC CASSDQGKDGYTF
- TRBJ1-5 - TRBV5-8 TGTGCCAGCAGCTTCGGGGTGCCCCAGCATTTT CASSFGVPQHF
- TRBJ2-3 many TRBV20-1 TGCAGTGCTAGAGAGGCTAGCCCAGATACGCAGTATTTT CSAREASPDTQYF
TRBD2 TRBJ2-1 - TRBV19 TGTGCCAGTAGCCAGCGGGGGGCCGTCTACAATGAGCAGTTCTTC CASSQRGAVYNEQFF
TRBD1 TRBJ2-1 many TRBV28 TGTGCCAGCAGGCCGGCCTCAGGGGGCTCCTACAATGAGCAGTTCTTC CASRPASGGSYNEQFF
- TRBJ2-2 many TRBV3-1 TGTGCCAGCAGCCCTTCTGACTCGTACACCGGGGAGCTGTTTTTT CASSPSDSYTGELFF
TRBD2 TRBJ2-1 few TRBV24-1 TGTGCCACCAGTGATTCGACTAGCGGGGGGGCCTACAATGAGCAGTTCTTC CATSDSTSGGAYNEQFF
- TRBJ2-7 - TRBV6-1 TGTGCCAGCAGAGACAGGACGGTTCGGTACGAGCAGTACTTC CASRDRTVRYEQYF
- TRBJ2-5 many TRBV11-1 TGTGCCAGCAGCAGGGGGGTCGGACAAGAGACCCAGTACTTC CASSRGVGQETQYF
- TRBJ2-7 many TRBV12-5 TGTGCTAGTGCCCCCCGGGCGGGGACCTACGAGCAGTACTTC CASAPRAGTYEQYF
TRBD1 TRBJ1-2 - TRBV6-1 TGTGCCAGCAAGACAGGGAAGACCTATGGCTACACCTTC CASKTGKTYGYTF
- TRBJ1-5 many TRBV3-1 TGTGCCAGCAGCCAAGGGTTTCAGCCCCAGCATTTT CASSQGFQPQHF
- TRBJ1-1 - TRBV3-1 TGTGCCAGCAGGTACGGGACACTACACACTGAAGCTTTCTTT CASRYGTLHTEAFF
- TRBJ1-2 - TRBV7-9 TGTGCCAGCAGCTTAGTAGGCACTGGCTGCACCTTC CASSLVGTGCTF
- TRBJ1-1 many TRBV10-2 TGCGCCAGCAGTGCCCGGGTCCTCAACACTGAAGCTTTCTTT CASSARVLNTEAFF
- TRBJ1-4 many TRBV13 TGTGCCAGCAGCTTAAAGGGCGGAGGAGAAAAACTGTTTTTT CASSLKGGGEKLFF
TRBD2 TRBJ2-5 many TRBV2 TGTGCCAGCAGATCAACTAGCGGGGGGCGGAAAGAGACCCAGTACTTC CASRSTSGGRKETQYF
- TRBJ2-2 - TRBV12-3/TRBV12-4 TGTGCCAGCAATATCAGGGGGGCTTTGGCAGGGCTGAACACCGGGGAGCTGTTTTTT CASNIRGALAGLNTGELFF
- TRBJ1-2 few TRBV20-1 TGCAGTGCTAGAGGAGCCGTTGGGACGGTAGCTAACTATGGCTACACCTTC CSARGAVGTVANYGYTF
TRBD1 TRBJ2-7 few TRBV27 TGTGCCAGCAGAAAACGACAGGGGACCTACGAGCAGTACTTC CASRKRQGTYEQYF
- TRBJ2-1 many TRBV6-1 TGTGCCAGCAACCCAGGACAGAGATACAATGAGCAGTTCTTC CASNPGQRYNEQFF
- TRBJ1-5 - TRBV10-3 TGTGCCATCAGGCCATTGCTCGATCAGCCCCAGCATTTT CAIRPLLDQPQHF
- TRBJ1-1 - TRBV27 TGTGCCAGCAGAATCTCCGGGAACACTGAAGCTTTCTTT CASRISGNTEAFF
- TRBJ1-6 few TRBV10-3 TGTGCCATCAGTGCGACAGGAGGGTATAATTCACCCCTCCACTTT CAISATGGYNSPLHF
- TRBJ2-2 - TRBV3-1 TGTGCCAGCAGCCAGCCCGCCGGCGGGGAGCTGTTTTTT CASSQPAGGELFF
- TRBJ1-4 many TRBV6-1 TGTGCCAGCAGTGACATGGGAGGTGAAAAACTGTTTTTT CASSDMGGEKLFF
TRBD1 TRBJ1-1 few TRBV5-6 TGTGCCAGCAGCCCCGCTTTTATTCGGGACAGGGTACCCGAAGCTTTCTTT CASSPAFIRDRVPEAFF
- TRBJ2-3 many TRBV11-2 TGTGCCAGCAGCTTAGAACTAGACACAGATACGCAGTATTTT CASSLELDTDTQYF
TRBD2 TRBJ2-1 many TRBV3-1 TGTGCCACGCGGGGGGGGTATGAGCAGTTCTTC CATRGGYEQFF
- TRBJ1-6 many TRBV12-3/TRBV12-4 TGTGCCAGCAGTCCACACAATTCACCCCTCCACTTT CASSPHNSPLHF
TRBD2 TRBJ2-2 - TRBV6-1 TGTGCCAGCACTACTCGGGGGGGGACAACGAACACCGGGGAGCTGGTTTTT CASTTRGGTTNTGELVF
- TRBJ1-1 - TRBV4-1 TGCGCCAGCAGCCAAGCAATAAAGAACACTGAAGCTTTCTTT CASSQAIKNTEAFF
- TRBJ2-3 few TRBV29-1 TGCAGCGGCCAGACTGGGACCGGCACAGATACGCAGTATTTT CSGQTGTGTDTQYF
TRBD1 TRBJ1-2 many TRBV27 TGTGCCAGCAGTTTAACGACAGGGGGCCCGTATGGCTACACCTTC CASSLTTGGPYGYTF
- TRBJ1-6 many TRBV6-2/TRBV6-3 TGTGCCAGCAGTTACTCAGGACAGATAGATAATTCACCCCTCCACTTT CASSYSGQIDNSPLHF
TRBD2 TRBJ2-5 few TRBV5-6 TGTGCCAGCAGCTTCTTGGGGACTAGCGGTCAAGAGACCCAGTACTTC CASSFLGTSGQETQYF
TRBD2 TRBJ2-1 few TRBV3-1 TGTGCCAGCAGCCAAGCGACTAGCGCCAATGAGCAGTTCTTC CASSQATSANEQFF
- TRBJ2-3 many TRBV3-1 TGTGCCAGCAGCCAATTGGGGGGTGCAGGAGATACGCAGTATTTT CASSQLGGAGDTQYF
- TRBJ1-6 - TRBV19 TGTGCCAGTAGTATTCCAAATTCACCCCTCCACTTT CASSIPNSPLHF
TRBD1 TRBJ2-5 - TRBV30 TGTGCCTGGAGTGTTTCAGGACAGGGGCCCCAGTACTTC CAWSVSGQGPQYF
- TRBJ2-3 few TRBV18 TGTGCCAGCTCAGTGGGGGCTGGCACAGATACGCAGTATTTT CASSVGAGTDTQYF
TRBD1 TRBJ2-7 - TRBV29-1 TGCAGCGTTGAAGATCAGGGGGCATCGTTTGAGCAGTACTTC CSVEDQGASFEQYF
TRBD1 TRBJ1-4 few TRBV7-2 TGTGCCAGCAGCTTAGGACAGGGGGGGGGAAAACTGTTTTTT CASSLGQGGGKLFF
- TRBJ1-1 few TRBV27 TGTGCCAGCAGTTTACGGGGGGGGTACACTGAAGCTTTCTTT CASSLRGGYTEAFF
- TRBJ2-3 - TRBV19 TGTGCCAGTAGTATCTGGGCTGTGGATACGCAGTATTTT CASSIWAVDTQYF
- TRBJ2-2 many TRBV7-2 TGTGCCAGCGCCCGCGGTGGTGGCACCGGGGAGCTGTTTTTT CASARGGGTGELFF